The 7 T cell receptor beta chains below all came from one sample that was sequenced in a study of cytomegalovirus exposure and HLA in healthy donors. Vbeta (60) and Jbeta (13) primers were used in the PCR. Libraries were prepared by immunoSEQ multiplex PCR; TCRdb keeps only in-frame clonotypes and omits some of them. The sample has about 120,000 clones, 55% to 75% seen once. The source material was PBMCs. Receptors were obtained from a woman aged 35 to 49 in good health and CMV-seropositive.

The chain employs TRBV2 and TRBJ2-5; 8 bases fit TRBD1. Germline V gene data show CDR1 as SNHLY and CDR2 as FYNNEI. This CDR3 spans 14 amino acids. V lost 6 bases to trimming and J lost 1 base; unmatched junction nucleotides: 4. As DNA, the CDR3 is TGTGCCAGCAGGCGTACAGGGGGCCAAGAGACCCAGTACTTC. Translated: CASRRTGGQETQYF.

Only a few counts were recorded for this clone. The chain recombines TRBV7-8 with TRBJ1-5; 7 bases agree with TRBD1. CDR1 is SGHVS, CDR2 FQNEAQ, per germline. This CDR3 has 16 amino acids. V shed 6 bases and J 0 bases; nucleotides not matched to a gene: 8. CDR3 DNA: TGTGCCAGCAGTGTGTGGGACAGAAGTAGCAATCAGCCCCAGCATTTT. Its translation is CASSVWDRSSNQPQHF.

The chain recombines TRBV25-1 with TRBJ2-5, with D possibly TRBD1 on 6 matching bases. The J call may not be correct, given that the DNA end is closer to TRBJ2-7. Per germline, CDR1 MGHDK and CDR2 SYGVNS. The CDR3 has 15 amino acids. The CDR3 region has the DNA TGTGCCAGCAGTGAAACTAGTCAGGGGATCTACGAGCAGTACTTC. Translation: CASSETSQGIYEQYF.

The chain couples TRBV9 to TRBJ2-3; 16 bases align to TRBD2. This CDR3 has 18 residues. Germline V CDR1 and CDR2: SGDLS, YYNGEE. Losses at the gene ends were 0 bases for V and 5 bases for J; bases not matched to a gene: 6. The CDR3 protein is CASSVVGTSGGDQDTQYF. The CDR3 nucleotides are TGTGCCAGCAGCGTAGTGGGGACTAGCGGGGGGGATCAAGATACGCAGTATTTT.

The chain carries TRBV6-1 and TRBJ1-3; D call uncertain. V was pared by 0 bases and J by 5 bases, with 5 bases between. This CDR3 region has 13 residues. The germline V gene encodes CDR1 MNHNS and CDR2 SASEGT. DNA for the CDR3: TGTGCCAGCAGTGAAGCGAGTAGAAACACCATATATTTT. Translating it yields CASSEASRNTIYF.

This chain links TRBV4-1 with TRBJ2-1; 10 nucleotides line up with TRBD2. Germline CDR1 reads MGHRA; CDR2 reads YSYEKL. The CDR3 loop spans 19 amino acids. After removal of 0 bases from V and 1 base from J, the junction contained 9 bases not matched to a gene. The CDR3 DNA reads TGCGCCAGCAGCCAAGAGTCCGGGCTAGCGGGGGAATCCTACAATGAGCAGTTCTTC. Residues: CASSQESGLAGESYNEQFF.

This chain joins TRBV7-8 and TRBJ1-3; D ambiguous. The germline CDR1 and CDR2 sequences are SGHVS and FQNEAQ. The CDR3 spans 15 residues. Trimming left V 5 bases short and J 0 bases short, with 11 bases between. CDR3 coding DNA: TGTGCCAGCAGCCCTAGAGGCTTCTCTGGAAACACCATATATTTT. As protein: CASSPRGFSGNTIYF. Full variable domain (missing parts from reference TRBV7-8 and TRBJ1-3): GAGVSQSPRYKVAKRGQDVALRCDPISGHVSLFWYQQALGQGPEFLTYFQNEAQLDKSGLPSDRFFAERPEGSVSTLKIQRTQQEDSAVYLCASSPRGFSGNTIYFGEGSWLTVV.